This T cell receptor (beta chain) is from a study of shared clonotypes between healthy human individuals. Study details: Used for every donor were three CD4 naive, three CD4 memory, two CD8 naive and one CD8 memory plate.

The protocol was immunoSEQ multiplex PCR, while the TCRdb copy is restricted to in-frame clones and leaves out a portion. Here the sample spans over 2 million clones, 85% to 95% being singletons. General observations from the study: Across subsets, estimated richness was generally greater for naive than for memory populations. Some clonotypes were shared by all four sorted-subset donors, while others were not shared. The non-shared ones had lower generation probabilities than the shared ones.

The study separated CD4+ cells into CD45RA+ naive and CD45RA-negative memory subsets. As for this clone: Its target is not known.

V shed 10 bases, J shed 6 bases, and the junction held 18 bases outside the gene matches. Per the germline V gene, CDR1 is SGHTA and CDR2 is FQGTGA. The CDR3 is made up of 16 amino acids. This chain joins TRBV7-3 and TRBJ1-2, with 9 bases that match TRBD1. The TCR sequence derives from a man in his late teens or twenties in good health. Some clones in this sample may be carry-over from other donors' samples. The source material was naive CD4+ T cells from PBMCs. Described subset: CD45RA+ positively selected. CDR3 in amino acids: CATAPGSDRGRDGYTF. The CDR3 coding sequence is TGTGCCACCGCCCCCGGGTCGGACAGGGGAAGGGATGGCTACACCTTC.